This record covers a single T cell receptor beta chain. Its antigen is still unknown. The entry originates in a study of post-analysis software for immune sequencing data. Study in general: Secondary progressive, relapsing-remitting and progressive-relapsing multiple sclerosis were among the included disease courses.

Study-level findings and limits: Compared with controls, patients showed significantly lower normalized Chao1 diversity. Samples from a shared batch, those prepared together, strongly co-clustered by F measure.

Unique molecular identifiers were present in the TCR beta cDNA libraries. It was from roughly 1 to 10 million T cells that about 500,000 cDNA molecules came. TCRdb reprocessed the PCR reads via MiXCR and lists one record per CDR3 protein. The sample holds about 820,000 distinct CDR3 sequences; 53% are singletons and the top ten take approximately 4.5%. This TCR came from a girl under 18 with multiple sclerosis. Specimen: blood.

The CDR3 reads CASSRSGPSYEQYF. The DNA of the CDR3 is TGCGCCAGCAGCCGTAGCGGGCCCTCCTACGAGCAGTACTTC. The rearrangement uses TRBV4-1 and TRBJ2-7, with 7 positions matching TRBD2. Per germline, CDR1 MGHRA and CDR2 YSYEKL. CDR3 length equals 14 residues. J lost 0 bases, V lost 4 bases, and 3 bases had no gene match.